This TCR beta chain was recovered during a study of PD-1 blockade in classical Hodgkin lymphoma. About the research overall: Nivolumab was administered to patients intravenously at 3 mg/kg every 2 weeks.

Profiling relied on immunoSEQ multiplex PCR, and the TCRdb table lists in-frame clones only, not all of them. The sample includes more than 3,500 clones, about 89% of them seen just once. Broader study findings: Reported baseline diversity: healthy donors highest, relapsed/refractory patients lowest.

All patients experienced relapse after autologous stem cell transplantation, and brentuximab vedotin exposure was variable. The authors purified CD4+ T cells from thawed PBMCs by magnetic negative selection. Best responses included complete response and partial response; otherwise, the best response was progressive disease. CDR1 and CDR2 from the germline V gene are MNHEY and SMNVEV (reference sequence). This CDR3 has 13 amino acids. V shed 6 bases and J shed 8 bases, with 13 bases lying between them. For this clone: Its matching antigen is unknown.

The V gene is TRBV27, the J gene TRBJ1-4; tentatively, D is TRBD1 (6 bases). The sequence was obtained from a human donor with classical Hodgkin lymphoma. Sequences were derived from CD4+ T cells from blood, sampled at baseline. CDR3 DNA: TGTGCCAGCAGGACACAGGGCCAGGAAAAACTGTTTTTT. Protein sequence: CASRTQGQEKLFF.